The rows below give T cell receptor beta chains drawn from one sample of a study of cytomegalovirus exposure and HLA in healthy donors. The data were produced by immunoSEQ multiplex PCR, yet TCRdb's version contains in-frame clones alone and is incomplete. There are around 110,000 clones in the sample; 65% occur only once, and just under 9.5% lies in the top ten. Sample: PBMCs. The receptor set was obtained from a woman between 40 and 50 years old in good health and CMV-seropositive. Each CDR3 is given without its conserved first and last residue.

v_call: TRBV7-6
cdr3_aa: ASSFLETQY

v_call: TRBV6-1
cdr3_aa: ASSETGEINQPQH

v_call: TRBV7-8
cdr3_aa: ASSSEPGANYYEQY

v_call: TRBV9
cdr3_aa: ASSVIGTGGTDTQY

v_call: TRBV28
cdr3_aa: ASSVVAGTQNQPQH

v_call: TRBV19
cdr3_aa: ASSIYGTGRTEAF

v_call: TRBV19
cdr3_aa: ASSTPTGATEAF

v_call: TRBV10-3
cdr3_aa: AIRQGTGRAEAF

v_call: TRBV29-1
cdr3_aa: SVGNLKRTGTNYGYT

v_call: TRBV6-5
cdr3_aa: ASSSTGPGRMF

v_call: TRBV2
cdr3_aa: ASSEGSAAFRLS

v_call: TRBV19
cdr3_aa: ASSTTAYNEQF

v_call: TRBV13
cdr3_aa: ASRRTGERSISPLH

v_call: TRBV2
cdr3_aa: ASRLAGTEYGQY

v_call: TRBV4-2
cdr3_aa: ASSQDLAGVVDEQF

v_call: TRBV27
cdr3_aa: ASSPGQGGLYEQY

v_call: TRBV15
cdr3_aa: ATSRVSSQPQH

v_call: TRBV5-4
cdr3_aa: ASNAPAGGYT

v_call: TRBV5-4
cdr3_aa: ASSLGGSGRLVETQY

v_call: TRBV7-8
cdr3_aa: ASSLGGPSNEQF

v_call: TRBV28
cdr3_aa: ASIPAVMNTGELF

v_call: TRBV6-6
cdr3_aa: ASSKARGLYEQY

v_call: TRBV25-1
cdr3_aa: ASSDEGAGPHGYT

v_call: TRBV5-4
cdr3_aa: ASRPYLAGLMNEQY

v_call: TRBV6-5
cdr3_aa: ASSSTGELEQY

v_call: TRBV5-4
cdr3_aa: ASSLPGQGKGDTQY

v_call: TRBV6-5
cdr3_aa: ASSYSTSRDTQY

v_call: TRBV7-9
cdr3_aa: ASSFLGAYSYEQY

v_call: TRBV7-3
cdr3_aa: ASSLRTSANNEQF

v_call: TRBV10-3
cdr3_aa: AISESTSGSNEQF

v_call: TRBV7-3
cdr3_aa: ASSLRLAGITDTQY

v_call: TRBV7-8
cdr3_aa: ASSPRQGTYEQY

v_call: TRBV2
cdr3_aa: AVMASYNEQF

v_call: TRBV29-1
cdr3_aa: SVEGRYEQY

v_call: TRBV28
cdr3_aa: ASWSSGSSYNEQF

v_call: TRBV2
cdr3_aa: ASTVDRENTEAF

v_call: TRBV10-2
cdr3_aa: ASGSAGTGIYNEQF

v_call: TRBV4-3
cdr3_aa: ASSQASSGRALLNEQF

v_call: TRBV5-1
cdr3_aa: ASSAQRGGPYEQY

v_call: TRBV6-4
cdr3_aa: ASRLTGSSGELF

v_call: TRBV19
cdr3_aa: ASTRGPQNTEAF

v_call: TRBV6-6
cdr3_aa: ASSPWTDYGYT

v_call: TRBV9
cdr3_aa: ASSVLGLPSYEQY

v_call: TRBV15
cdr3_aa: ATREFRERNIQY

v_call: TRBV12-5
cdr3_aa: ASGPGTTTYEQY

v_call: TRBV6-6
cdr3_aa: ASSYNGEQF

v_call: TRBV5-1
cdr3_aa: ASSPPTNTDPGELF

v_call: TRBV4-3
cdr3_aa: ASSQDYSRAYEQY

v_call: TRBV4-3
cdr3_aa: ASSQEGVSYEQY

v_call: TRBV9
cdr3_aa: ASSGTSGTNLNNEQF

v_call: TRBV12-2
cdr3_aa: ASRPGTSGSPDTQY

v_call: TRBV4-3
cdr3_aa: ASSTHRSSGANVLT

v_call: TRBV7-2
cdr3_aa: ASSEEMREYETQY

v_call: TRBV7-9
cdr3_aa: SSSFFERDDFYNEQF

v_call: TRBV28
cdr3_aa: ASSVTSGAYNEQF